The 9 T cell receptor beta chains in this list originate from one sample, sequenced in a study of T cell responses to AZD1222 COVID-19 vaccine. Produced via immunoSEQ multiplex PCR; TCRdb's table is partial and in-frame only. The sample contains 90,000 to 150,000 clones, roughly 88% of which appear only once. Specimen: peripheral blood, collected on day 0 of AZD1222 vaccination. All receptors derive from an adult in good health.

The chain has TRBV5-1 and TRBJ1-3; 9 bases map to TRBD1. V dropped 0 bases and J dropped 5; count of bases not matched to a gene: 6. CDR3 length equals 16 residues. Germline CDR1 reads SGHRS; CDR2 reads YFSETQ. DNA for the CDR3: TGCGCCAGCAGCTTGGAGGGACAGGGTATTCGAAACACCATATATTTT. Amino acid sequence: CASSLEGQGIRNTIYF.

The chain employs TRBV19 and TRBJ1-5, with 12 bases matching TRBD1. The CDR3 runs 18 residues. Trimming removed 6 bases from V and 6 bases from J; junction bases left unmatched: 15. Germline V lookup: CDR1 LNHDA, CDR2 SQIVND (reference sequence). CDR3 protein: CASRKSGTGGSYRQPQHF. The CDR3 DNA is TGTGCCAGTAGAAAGTCGGGGACAGGGGGCAGTTACCGTCAGCCCCAGCATTTT. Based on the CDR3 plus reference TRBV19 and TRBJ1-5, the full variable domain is DGGITQSPKYLFRKEGQNVTLSCEQNLNHDAMYWYRQDPGQGLRLIYYSQIVNDFQKGDIAEGYSVSREKKESFPLTVTSAQKNPTAFYLCASRKSGTGGSYRQPQHFGDGTRLSIL.

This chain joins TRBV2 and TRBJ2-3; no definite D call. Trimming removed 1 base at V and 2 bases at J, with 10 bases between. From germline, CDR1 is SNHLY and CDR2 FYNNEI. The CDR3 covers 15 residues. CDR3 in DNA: TGTGCCAGCAGTGAAGGGACCATTGCCACAGATACGCAGTATTTT. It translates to CASSEGTIATDTQYF.

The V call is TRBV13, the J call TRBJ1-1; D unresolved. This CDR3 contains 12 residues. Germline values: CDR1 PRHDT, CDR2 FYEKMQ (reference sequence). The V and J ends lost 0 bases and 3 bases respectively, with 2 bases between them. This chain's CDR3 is CASSLGYTEAFF. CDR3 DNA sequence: TGTGCCAGCAGCTTAGGATACACTGAAGCTTTCTTT.

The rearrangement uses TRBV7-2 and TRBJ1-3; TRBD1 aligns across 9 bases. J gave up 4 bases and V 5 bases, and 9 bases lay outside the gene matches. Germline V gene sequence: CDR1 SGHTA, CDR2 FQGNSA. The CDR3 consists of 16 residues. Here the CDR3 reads CASSNAGTGTGNTIYF. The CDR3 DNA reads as TGTGCCAGCAGCAATGCCGGGACAGGGACGGGAAACACCATATATTTT.

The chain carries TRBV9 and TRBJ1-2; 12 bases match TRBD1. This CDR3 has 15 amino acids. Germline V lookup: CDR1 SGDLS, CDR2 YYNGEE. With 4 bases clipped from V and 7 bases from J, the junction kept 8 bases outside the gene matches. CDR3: CASSSLGTGGRGYTF. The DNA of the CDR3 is TGTGCCAGCAGCTCCCTCGGGACAGGGGGCCGTGGCTACACCTTC.

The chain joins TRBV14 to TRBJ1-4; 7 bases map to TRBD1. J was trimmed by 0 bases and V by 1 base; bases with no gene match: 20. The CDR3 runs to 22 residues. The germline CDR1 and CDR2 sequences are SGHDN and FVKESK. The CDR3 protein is CASSQVWTGAPNDTATNEKLFF. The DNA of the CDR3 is TGTGCCAGCAGCCAAGTTTGGACAGGTGCTCCTAACGACACCGCAACTAATGAAAAACTGTTTTTT. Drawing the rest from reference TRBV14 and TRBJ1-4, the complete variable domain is EAGVTQFPSHSVIEKGQTVTLRCDPISGHDNLYWYRRVMGKEIKFLLHFVKESKQDESGMPNNRFLAERTGGTYSTLKVQPAELEDSGVYFCASSQVWTGAPNDTATNEKLFFGSGTQLSVL.

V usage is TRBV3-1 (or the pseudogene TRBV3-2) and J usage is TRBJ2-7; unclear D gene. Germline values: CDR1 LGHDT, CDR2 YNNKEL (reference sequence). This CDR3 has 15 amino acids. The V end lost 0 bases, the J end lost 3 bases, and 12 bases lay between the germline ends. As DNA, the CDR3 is TGTGCCAGCAGCCAAGATTTGAGGACCCACTACGAGCAGTACTTC. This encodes CASSQDLRTHYEQYF.

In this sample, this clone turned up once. The DNA for the CDR3 is TGTGCCAGCAGTTTATCCACAGATAACTATGGCTACACCTTC. It specifies CASSLSTDNYGYTF. The rearrangement uses TRBV27 and TRBJ1-2, with D unclear. Germline V gene lookup returns CDR1 MNHEY and CDR2 SMNVEV (reference sequence). Deletions cut 0 bases from V and 1 base from J, with 6 bases between. The CDR3 loop spans 14 amino acids.